This T cell receptor beta chain was recorded in a study of CD8+ T cells in alopecia areata. This clone was observed a handful of times. Its target is not known. Extraction of RNA preceded its reverse transcription into cDNA, which served as the sequencing template. This table comes from immunoSEQ multiplex PCR, and its TCRdb copy is limited to in-frame clones, with some not included. The sample records around 160,000 clones, roughly 60% being singletons. Treatment described: oral pan-JAK inhibitor, 5-10 mg twice daily. Peripheral blood and lesional scalp punch biopsies were taken from alopecia areata patients. Study conclusions and caveats: Having just one nonresponder leaves the connection between baseline CD8+ expansion and response unresolved.

Trimming cost V 4 bases and J 4 bases; bases outside gene matches: 4. CDR1 is SGHRS, CDR2 YFSETQ, per germline. The CDR3 loop spans 15 amino acids. The receptor was isolated from a human donor with alopecia areata. The sample here was CD4+ T cells sorted from blood, taken at week 24, from a patient treated with tofacitinib. The chain combines TRBV5-1 with TRBJ2-3; 12 bases match TRBD1. In nucleotides, the CDR3 is TGCGCCAGCAGCGTGGGGACAGGGGGCGCAGATACGCAGTATTTT. This sequence encodes CASSVGTGGADTQYF. Full variable domain (outside the CDR3, taken from reference TRBV5-1 and TRBJ2-3): KAGVTQTPRYLIKTRGQQVTLSCSPISGHRSVSWYQQTPGQGLQFLFEYFSETQRNKGNFPGRFSGRQFSNSRSEMNVSTLELGDSALYLCASSVGTGGADTQYFGPGTRLTVL.